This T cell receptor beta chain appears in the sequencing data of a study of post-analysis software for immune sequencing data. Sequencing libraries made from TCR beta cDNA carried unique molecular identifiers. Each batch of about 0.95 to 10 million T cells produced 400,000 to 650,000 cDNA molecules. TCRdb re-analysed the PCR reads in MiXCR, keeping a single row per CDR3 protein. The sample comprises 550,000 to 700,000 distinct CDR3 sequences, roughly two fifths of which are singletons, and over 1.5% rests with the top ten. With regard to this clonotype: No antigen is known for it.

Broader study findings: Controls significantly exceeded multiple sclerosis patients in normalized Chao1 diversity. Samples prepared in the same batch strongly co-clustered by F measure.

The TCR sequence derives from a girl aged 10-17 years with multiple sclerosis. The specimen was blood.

CDR3 nucleotide sequence: TGTGCCACCCTGGGAGGTAGCGGAGCCAAAAACATTCAGTACTTC. It translates to CATLGGSGAKNIQYF. The gene calls are TRBV10-3 and TRBJ2-4; TRBD2 is a possible D gene (6 bases). Germline V gene data show CDR1 as ENHRY and CDR2 as SYGVKD. CDR3 size: 15 residues. V was pared by 10 bases and J by 0 bases, with 16 bases between.